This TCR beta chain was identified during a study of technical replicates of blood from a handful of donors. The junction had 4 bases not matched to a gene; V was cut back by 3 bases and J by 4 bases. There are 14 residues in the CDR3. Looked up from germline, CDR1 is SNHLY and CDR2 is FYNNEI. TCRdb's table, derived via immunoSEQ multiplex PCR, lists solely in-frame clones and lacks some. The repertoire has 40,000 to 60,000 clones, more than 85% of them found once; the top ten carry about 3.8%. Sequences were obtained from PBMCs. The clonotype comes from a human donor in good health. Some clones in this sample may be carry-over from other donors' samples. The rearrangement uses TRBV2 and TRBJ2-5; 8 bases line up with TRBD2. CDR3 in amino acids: CASSETGGRETQYF. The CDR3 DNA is TGTGCCAGCAGTGAGACGGGGGGGCGAGAGACCCAGTACTTC.